The present entry profiles one T cell receptor (beta chain) with its context. Its antigen is not yet known. Nothing much larger sits one base from this clone, and base qualities are not available. Spanning cysteine to phenylalanine, the CDR3 consists of 15 amino acids. The kept DNA is CDR3 alone, 45 bases in frame from the first base. V and J are truncated by 0 bases and 0 bases respectively, leaving an intervening sequence of 10 bases. Sequences SGHRS (CDR1) and YFSETQ (CDR2) are obtained from the germline V gene. These data are taken from a study of T-cell reconstitution after alpha-beta-depleted transplantation in children (dated by TCRdb to the mid-2010s). With respect to the entire study: Using TCR repertoire profiling, the study followed T-cell immune reconstitution in a quantitative way in children after TCRalphabeta/CD19-depleted allogeneic hematopoietic cell transplantation.

Library method: PCR. Sequencing was carried out with an Illumina HiSeq 2500. To normalize quantification of the TCRbeta repertoire, the TCR libraries were built with molecular barcoding that relied on unique molecular identifiers. TCRdb applied fastp at Q25 and MiXCR to the public reads, then kept only in-frame beta chains. CDR3 protein sequences are deduplicated, and each keeps its most common genes and DNA. The table for this sample lists hundreds of thousands of distinct CDR3 sequences; roughly 7.8% of them were counted only once. The top ten hold over 7.5% of the sample. Broad study findings and their caveats: In some patients, the high TCRbeta diversity seen at day 60 was put down to recipient T cells and intrathymic progenitors that had survived conditioning. The apparently early recovery of alphabetaT-cell counts about two months after transplant reportedly depended on only several hundred rapidly expanded clones that came from non-depleted graft cells. Over the following months the frequencies of hyperexpanded clones went down, and after one year T-cell counts and TCRbeta diversity were mostly credited to newly produced T cells.

What the treatment or condition label conveys for this sample: allogeneic hematopoietic cell transplantation with graft depleted of TCRalphabeta T cells and CD19 B cells. The transplant recipients were children given TCRalphabeta/CD19-depleted allogeneic hematopoietic cell grafts. The sequenced sample was peripheral blood, obtained 360 days after TCRalphabeta/CD19-depleted stem cell transplant. The receptor was isolated from a female patient between 2 and 15 years old who had a stem cell transplant for Fanconi anemia, so the T cells may come from the graft donor. The chain employs TRBV5-1 and TRBJ2-7; TRBD1 is perhaps the D gene, given 6 matching bases. The CDR3 corresponds to CASSLATGRSYEQYF. The base sequence is TGCGCCAGCAGCTTGGCCACAGGGCGCTCCTACGAGCAGTACTTC.